These T cell receptor beta chains were read from a single sample in a study of blood T cells in healthy people across ages. MiXCR was run by TCRdb on the 5' RACE reads, yielding one entry per CDR3 protein. The table records approximately 830,000 distinct CDR3 sequences, around two thirds of them present only once. Source material: blood. These TCRs come from a man under 40 in good health. Both conserved end residues are part of each CDR3. A D gene is named only where the DNA matches it firmly. Size tells how often a clone was seen (once, few, many) or the class of an expanded clone, and some rows leave it out.

CDR3nt: TGTGCCAGCAGTTTAATGGGACAGGGGGAACCTTACGAGCAGTACTTC
CDR3aa: CASSLMGQGEPYEQYF
j_gene: TRBJ2-7
v_gene: TRBV28
abundance: .
d_gene: TRBD1

CDR3nt: TGCGCCAGCAGCTTAGCTCTAACAGGAACCTACGAGCAGTACTTC
CDR3aa: CASSLALTGTYEQYF
j_gene: TRBJ2-7
v_gene: TRBV5-1
abundance: .
d_gene: .

CDR3nt: TGTGCCACCCGCAATCCTCAGAGAGGGGATGGCTACACCTTC
CDR3aa: CATRNPQRGDGYTF
j_gene: TRBJ1-2
v_gene: TRBV15
abundance: .
d_gene: .

CDR3nt: TGCGCCAGCAGCACCTCCCGGACCGCGAACACTGAAGCTTTCTTT
CDR3aa: CASSTSRTANTEAFF
j_gene: TRBJ1-1
v_gene: TRBV5-1
abundance: once
d_gene: .

CDR3nt: TGTGCCAGCAGCAAAGACGACAGGGCCTCTCTCATATACGAGCAGTACTTC
CDR3aa: CASSKDDRASLIYEQYF
j_gene: TRBJ2-7
v_gene: TRBV7-9
abundance: .
d_gene: TRBD1

CDR3nt: TGTGCCAGCATTGACAGGGCAGAGGAGCCCCAGCATTTT
CDR3aa: CASIDRAEEPQHF
j_gene: TRBJ1-5
v_gene: TRBV6-1
abundance: .
d_gene: TRBD1

CDR3nt: TGTGCCAGCAGCTCGGGGACTAGCGGGAGCCACGAGCAGTACTTC
CDR3aa: CASSSGTSGSHEQYF
j_gene: TRBJ2-7
v_gene: TRBV5-5
abundance: .
d_gene: TRBD2

CDR3nt: TGCAGCGTTGAAAAGGGGATGACAGGTCCCTATGGCTACACCTTC
CDR3aa: CSVEKGMTGPYGYTF
j_gene: TRBJ1-2
v_gene: TRBV29-1
abundance: few
d_gene: .

CDR3nt: TGTGCCAGCAGCCATAATGGGGGAACTGAGCAGTTCTTC
CDR3aa: CASSHNGGTEQFF
j_gene: TRBJ2-1
v_gene: TRBV3-1
abundance: many
d_gene: .

CDR3nt: TGTGCCACCAGTGACCTGGGACAGAAAGAAGAGACCCAGTACTTC
CDR3aa: CATSDLGQKEETQYF
j_gene: TRBJ2-5
v_gene: TRBV24-1
abundance: few
d_gene: TRBD1

CDR3nt: TGTGTCAGCAGCTTGGAGTTTGCTAGCGGGTACCAAGAGACCCAGTACTTC
CDR3aa: CVSSLEFASGYQETQYF
j_gene: TRBJ2-5
v_gene: TRBV5-5
abundance: .
d_gene: TRBD2

CDR3nt: TGTGCCACCAGCAGGGAACTCCAAGAGACCCAGTACTTC
CDR3aa: CATSRELQETQYF
j_gene: TRBJ2-5
v_gene: TRBV15
abundance: few
d_gene: .

CDR3nt: TGTGCCGTCCTACGGCAGGGCCACTCCTACGAGCAGTACTTC
CDR3aa: CAVLRQGHSYEQYF
j_gene: TRBJ2-7
v_gene: TRBV7-2
abundance: .
d_gene: .

CDR3nt: TGTGCCATCTCCAGCCCACTAGCGGGGGGGCACACCGGGGAGCTGTTTTTT
CDR3aa: CAISSPLAGGHTGELFF
j_gene: TRBJ2-2
v_gene: TRBV7-6
abundance: .
d_gene: TRBD2

CDR3nt: TGCAGCGTTGAACACAGGCCAAACTATGGCTACACCTTC
CDR3aa: CSVEHRPNYGYTF
j_gene: TRBJ1-2
v_gene: TRBV29-1
abundance: .
d_gene: .

CDR3nt: TGCGCCAGCAGCCCTCTCGAGGGAATCGGCCAGGAGACCCAGTACTTC
CDR3aa: CASSPLEGIGQETQYF
j_gene: TRBJ2-5
v_gene: TRBV5-1
abundance: .
d_gene: .

CDR3nt: TGTGCCAGCAGTTCAGGACAGGGTCCACACGAGCAGTACTTC
CDR3aa: CASSSGQGPHEQYF
j_gene: TRBJ2-7
v_gene: TRBV28
abundance: few
d_gene: TRBD1

CDR3nt: TGTGCCAGCAGCCCCTATTCCGGGAAGAATTCACCCCTCCACTTT
CDR3aa: CASSPYSGKNSPLHF
j_gene: TRBJ1-6
v_gene: TRBV7-2
abundance: few
d_gene: .

CDR3nt: TGTGCCAGCAGCGTGGTACAGGGGGCGAGATCAAGCTACACCTTC
CDR3aa: CASSVVQGARSSYTF
j_gene: TRBJ1-2
v_gene: TRBV9
abundance: .
d_gene: TRBD1

CDR3nt: TGTGCCCCCGCGTGGGGTCGCTCAATTAACTATGGCTACACCTTC
CDR3aa: CAPAWGRSINYGYTF
j_gene: TRBJ1-2
v_gene: TRBV15
abundance: .
d_gene: .

CDR3nt: TGTGCCAGCTCACCAAAAACTAGCGGAGACCAAGAGACCCAGTACTTC
CDR3aa: CASSPKTSGDQETQYF
j_gene: TRBJ2-5
v_gene: TRBV18
abundance: .
d_gene: TRBD2

CDR3nt: TGTGCCATCATGAGAGGGTCTGGGGCCAACGTCCTGACTTTC
CDR3aa: CAIMRGSGANVLTF
j_gene: TRBJ2-6
v_gene: TRBV10-3
abundance: .
d_gene: .

CDR3nt: TGCAGTGCTAGAGATCAAGTGGGATCGAGCTACGAGCAGTACTTC
CDR3aa: CSARDQVGSSYEQYF
j_gene: TRBJ2-7
v_gene: TRBV20-1
abundance: once
d_gene: .

CDR3nt: TGTGCCAGCAGTCTCAGGCCGGGGGGCACAGATACGCAGTATTTT
CDR3aa: CASSLRPGGTDTQYF
j_gene: TRBJ2-3
v_gene: TRBV12-3/TRBV12-4
abundance: few
d_gene: .

CDR3nt: TGTGCCAGCGGTCTCTACGGGGAGCAGTACTTC
CDR3aa: CASGLYGEQYF
j_gene: TRBJ2-4
v_gene: TRBV28
abundance: .
d_gene: .

CDR3nt: TGTGCCAGCAGTCCCTCAGCTAACTATGGCTACACCTTC
CDR3aa: CASSPSANYGYTF
j_gene: TRBJ1-2
v_gene: TRBV6-6
abundance: few
d_gene: .

CDR3nt: TGTGCCTGGACCGGACTAGCGGGAGGGTACACCGGGGAGCTGTTTTTT
CDR3aa: CAWTGLAGGYTGELFF
j_gene: TRBJ2-2
v_gene: TRBV30
abundance: .
d_gene: TRBD2

CDR3nt: TGTGCCAGCAGCGGAGGCGGGGGCGGCCAGTATTTT
CDR3aa: CASSGGGGGQYF
j_gene: TRBJ2-3
v_gene: TRBV9
abundance: few
d_gene: .

CDR3nt: TGTGCCAGCAGCTTGGCGGGGGGGTGGAACACCGGGGAGCTGTTTTTT
CDR3aa: CASSLAGGWNTGELFF
j_gene: TRBJ2-2
v_gene: TRBV7-2
abundance: few
d_gene: TRBD2

CDR3nt: TGTGCCAGCAGTCCCATGACGGGGGGGCTTGGGGAGACCCAGTACTTC
CDR3aa: CASSPMTGGLGETQYF
j_gene: TRBJ2-5
v_gene: TRBV28
abundance: few
d_gene: TRBD2

CDR3nt: TGCGCCAGCAGCCAAGAAGGCTCCGGGGAGCTGTTTTTT
CDR3aa: CASSQEGSGELFF
j_gene: TRBJ2-2
v_gene: TRBV4-3
abundance: .
d_gene: .

CDR3nt: TGTGCCAGCAGCTTTAACTCGGGGACCTACGAGCAGTACTTC
CDR3aa: CASSFNSGTYEQYF
j_gene: TRBJ2-7
v_gene: TRBV11-2
abundance: few
d_gene: .

CDR3nt: TGCAGTGCTAGAGACCCTCGACAGGGTGGGTCCTACGAGCAGTACTTC
CDR3aa: CSARDPRQGGSYEQYF
j_gene: TRBJ2-7
v_gene: TRBV20-1
abundance: .
d_gene: TRBD1

CDR3nt: TGTGCCAGCAGCCTCGGGACACATCCTAGCACAGATACGCAGTATTTT
CDR3aa: CASSLGTHPSTDTQYF
j_gene: TRBJ2-3
v_gene: TRBV5-6
abundance: .
d_gene: .

CDR3nt: TGCGCCAGCAGCCCCGGGGCGGACTATAATTCACCCCTCCACTTT
CDR3aa: CASSPGADYNSPLHF
j_gene: TRBJ1-6
v_gene: TRBV5-1
abundance: .
d_gene: .

CDR3nt: TGTGCCATCAAGGTCAATGAGCAGTTCTTC
CDR3aa: CAIKVNEQFF
j_gene: TRBJ2-1
v_gene: TRBV12-3/TRBV12-4
abundance: .
d_gene: .

CDR3nt: TGCAGTGCTAGTACGACAGGGTGGCAAGAGACCCAGTACTTC
CDR3aa: CSASTTGWQETQYF
j_gene: TRBJ2-5
v_gene: TRBV20-1
abundance: .
d_gene: TRBD1

CDR3nt: TGTGCCAGCAGTTTAGGAGAGAGACTAGCGGTTCGCAATGAGCAGTTCTTC
CDR3aa: CASSLGERLAVRNEQFF
j_gene: TRBJ2-1
v_gene: TRBV28
abundance: once
d_gene: TRBD2

CDR3nt: TGTGCCAGCAGCAGAGGGGGCGCAGTGGATGAGCAGTTCTTC
CDR3aa: CASSRGGAVDEQFF
j_gene: TRBJ2-1
v_gene: TRBV4-2
abundance: .
d_gene: TRBD1

CDR3nt: TGTGCCAGCAGCGTCGGACAGGTAAACTACAAGCAGTACTTC
CDR3aa: CASSVGQVNYKQYF
j_gene: TRBJ2-7
v_gene: TRBV13
abundance: .
d_gene: TRBD1

CDR3nt: TGTGCCAAGCCCTCTGGGGCCAACGTCCTGACTTTC
CDR3aa: CAKPSGANVLTF
j_gene: TRBJ2-6
v_gene: TRBV6-5
abundance: many
d_gene: .